The sequence of this T cell receptor beta chain was determined in a study of response to subunit inactivated influenza vaccine. Study observations and caveats: There was a suggestion from the authors that each seasonal influenza vaccination recruits few new T cells.

Using its own MiXCR run on the RT-PCR reads, TCRdb lists one record per CDR3 protein. The sample lists under 500,000 distinct CDR3 sequences, about a tenth occurring once. From germline, CDR1 is SGHRS and CDR2 YFSETQ. V lost 1 base to trimming and J lost 2 bases; unmatched junction nucleotides: 7. The length of the CDR3 is 17 residues. Worth noting for this clonotype: Its target is unknown.

This chain connects TRBV5-1 to TRBJ2-3, with TRBD1 matching 10 bases. The sample here was PBMCs from blood, taken more than 35 days after vaccination. This receptor was taken from a man between 45 and 60 years old who received an inactivated influenza vaccine. The CDR3 nucleotides are TGCGCCAGCAGCTTGCAATCGGGACAGGGGACCACAGATACGCAGTATTTT. It codes for CASSLQSGQGTTDTQYF.